Below, 12 T cell receptor beta chains from the same sample are listed, as sequenced in a study of CD8+CD57+ T cells in acquired aplastic anemia. It was patients with CD8+CD57+ cell expansion by flow cytometry who were chosen for sequencing. Profiling that covered TCR beta VDJ and CDR3 relied on genomic DNA as its template. TCRdb recomputed calls from the reads with MiXCR, one row per CDR3 protein. The sample records about 160,000 distinct CDR3 sequences, 40% to 60% being singletons. The sample was sorted CD4+, CD8+, or CD8+CD57+ T cells (not recorded which) from PBMCs. All receptors derive from a human donor with aplastic anemia.

As concerns this clonotype: At one end the junction does not follow the germline gene, possibly because of a read error. The chain has TRBV19 and TRBJ2-2; no definite D call. Germline lookup yields CDR1 LNHDA and CDR2 SQIVND (reference sequence). CDR3 length: 12 residues. CDR3: CAGSKMTGELFF. CDR3 nucleotides: TGTGCCGGTAGTAAGATGACCGGGGAGCTGTTTTTT.

The chain uses TRBV20-1 and TRBJ2-7; TRBD2 aligns across 8 bases. CDR3 length equals 13 residues. Looked up from germline, CDR1 is DFQATT and CDR2 is SNEGSKA (reference sequence). Losses at the gene ends were 3 bases for V and 4 bases for J; bases not matched to a gene: 5. DNA for the CDR3: TGCAGTGCTAGCGGGGGGGCTAGTTACGAGCAGTACTTC. This gives the protein CSASGGASYEQYF.

The V call is TRBV11-1, the J call TRBJ1-4; D is undetermined. This CDR3 has 18 amino acids. The germline V gene encodes CDR1 SGHAT and CDR2 FQDESV (reference sequence). The V and J ends lost 5 bases and 4 bases respectively, with 23 bases between them. The CDR3 loop reads CASSDLGPLSYLNEKLFF. The CDR3 coding sequence is TGTGCCAGCAGCGATTTAGGACCCCTCAGTTACCTTAATGAAAAACTGTTTTTT. Using reference TRBV11-1 and TRBJ1-4 for the parts outside the CDR3, the full variable domain is EAEVAQSPRYKITEKSQAVAFWCDPISGHATLYWYRQILGQGPELLVQFQDESVVDDSQLPKDRFSAERLKGVDSTLKIQPAELGDSAMYLCASSDLGPLSYLNEKLFFGSGTQLSVL.

This clonotype has at least ten counts. The V gene is TRBV20-1, the J gene TRBJ2-7; a possible D gene is TRBD1 (5 bases). The CDR3 spans 14 residues. V lost 0 bases to trimming and J lost 7 bases, with 16 bases between them. Germline CDR1 and CDR2: DFQATT and SNEGSKA (reference sequence). The CDR3 sequence is CSARDRAGPLEQYF. The DNA of the CDR3 is TGCAGTGCTAGAGATAGGGCAGGGCCCCTGGAGCAGTACTTC.

V gene TRBV25-1 combines with J gene TRBJ1-1; 12 bases are a match to TRBD1. Germline CDR1 MGHDK, CDR2 SYGVNS. J was trimmed by 5 bases and V by 7 bases; bases with no gene match: 8. The CDR3 is 15 amino acids. The CDR3: CASTPGQGAKTEAFF. The CDR3 DNA is TGTGCCAGCACACCGGGACAGGGGGCTAAAACTGAAGCTTTCTTT.

J is TRBJ1-3 and V is TRBV10-3; D unclear. Germline V CDR1 and CDR2: ENHRY, SYGVKD. This CDR3 comprises 14 residues. The V end was cut by 2 bases, the J end by 4 bases, with 9 bases between. CDR3 residues: CAISERQTGNTIYF. In DNA form, the CDR3 reads TGTGCCATCAGTGAGCGTCAGACGGGAAACACCATATATTTT.

The gene calls are TRBV15 and TRBJ1-6; no clear D gene. V shed 6 bases and J shed 0 bases, with 6 bases lying between them. The CDR3 is 14 amino acids. Germline lookup yields CDR1 LNHNV and CDR2 YYDKDF (reference sequence). The CDR3 spells CATSRSSYNSPLHF. DNA of the CDR3: TGTGCCACCAGTCGTAGCTCCTATAATTCACCCCTCCACTTT.

This clonotype was observed many times. CDR3 sequence: CASTPTGGGIINEQFF. CDR3 bases: TGTGCCAGCACCCCCACTGGCGGGGGGATCATAAATGAGCAGTTCTTC. This chain joins TRBV12-3 or TRBV12-4 and TRBJ2-1; 8 nucleotides agree with TRBD2. CDR3 length: 16 residues. Trimming cost V 7 bases and J 7 bases; bases outside gene matches: 15.

This clonotype was observed many times. The V and J genes are TRBV5-1 and TRBJ2-2; D unclear. CDR3 length: 13 residues. Germline CDR1 and CDR2: SGHRS and YFSETQ. Trimming left V 4 bases short and J 4 bases short, with 8 bases between. CDR3 residues: CASSLRITGELFF. The CDR3 DNA reads TGCGCCAGCAGCCTGCGGATCACCGGGGAGCTGTTTTTT.

This sequence joins TRBV19 and TRBJ1-1; D not resolved. Germline CDR1 is LNHDA and CDR2 is SQIVND (reference sequence). This CDR3 has 14 amino acids. The V gene lost 0 bases and the J gene lost 11 bases, with 16 bases spanning the gap. The DNA for the CDR3 is TGTGCCAGTAGTATAGATCAAAGTTGGCCTGGGGCTTTCTTT. It encodes CASSIDQSWPGAFF.

The V and J genes are TRBV28 and TRBJ2-7; weak D call: TRBD2 (5 bases). CDR1 is MDHEN and CDR2 is SYDVKM in the germline V gene. V shed 2 bases and J shed 2 bases, with 10 bases lying between them. CDR3 length: 14 residues. The CDR3 sequence is CASSLRGPTYEQYF. DNA of the CDR3: TGTGCCAGCAGTTTAAGAGGGCCCACCTACGAGCAGTACTTC.

This clonotype was seen repeatedly, ten times or more. The chain links TRBV7-9 to TRBJ2-1; D possibly corresponds to TRBD1 (5 bases). Germline CDR1 SEHNR, CDR2 FQNEAQ (reference sequence). This CDR3 region has 10 residues. Trimming cost V 8 bases and J 9 bases, with 8 bases left between them. The CDR3 is CASQGGEQFF. CDR3 sequence (DNA): TGTGCCAGCCAGGGTGGTGAGCAGTTCTTC.